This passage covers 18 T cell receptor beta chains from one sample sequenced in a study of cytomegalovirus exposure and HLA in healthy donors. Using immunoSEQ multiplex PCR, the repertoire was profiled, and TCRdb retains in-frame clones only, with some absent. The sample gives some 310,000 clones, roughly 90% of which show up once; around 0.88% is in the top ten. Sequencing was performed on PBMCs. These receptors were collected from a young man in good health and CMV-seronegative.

The CDR3 sequence is CASSLGPQLRGTEAFF. The DNA for the CDR3 is TGTGCCAGCAGCTTAGGCCCCCAACTAAGGGGGACTGAAGCTTTCTTT. This chain joins TRBV11-2 and TRBJ1-1; weak D call: TRBD1 (6 bases). V dropped 1 base and J dropped 5 bases, with 17 bases sitting between them. The CDR3 has 16 residues. CDR1 is SGHAT, CDR2 FQNNGV, per germline.

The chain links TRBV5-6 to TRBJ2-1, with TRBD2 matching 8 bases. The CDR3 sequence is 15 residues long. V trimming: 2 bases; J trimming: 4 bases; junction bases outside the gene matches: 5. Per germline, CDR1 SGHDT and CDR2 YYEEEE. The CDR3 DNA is TGTGCCAGCAGCTTCCGCGGGGGGTCATACAATGAGCAGTTCTTC. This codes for CASSFRGGSYNEQFF.

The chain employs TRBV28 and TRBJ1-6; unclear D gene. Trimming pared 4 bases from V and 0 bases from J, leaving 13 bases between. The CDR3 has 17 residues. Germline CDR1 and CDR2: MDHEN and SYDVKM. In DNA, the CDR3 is TGTGCCAGCAGTTCCCCGGGAGGGAGCTCCTATAATTCACCCCTCCACTTT. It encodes CASSSPGGSSYNSPLHF.

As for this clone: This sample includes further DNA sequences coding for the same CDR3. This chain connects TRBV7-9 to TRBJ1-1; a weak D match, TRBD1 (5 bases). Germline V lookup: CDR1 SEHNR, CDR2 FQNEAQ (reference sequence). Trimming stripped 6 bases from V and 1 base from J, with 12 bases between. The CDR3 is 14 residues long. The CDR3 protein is CASSLVGRNTEAFF. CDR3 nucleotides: TGTGCCAGCAGTCTAGTGGGGCGGAACACTGAAGCTTTCTTT.

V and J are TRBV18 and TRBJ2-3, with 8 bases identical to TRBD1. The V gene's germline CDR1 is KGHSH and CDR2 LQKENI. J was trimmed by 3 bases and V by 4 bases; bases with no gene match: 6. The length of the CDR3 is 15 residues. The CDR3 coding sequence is TGTGCCAGCTCACGCGGACAGGGTGGAACAGATACGCAGTATTTT. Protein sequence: CASSRGQGGTDTQYF.

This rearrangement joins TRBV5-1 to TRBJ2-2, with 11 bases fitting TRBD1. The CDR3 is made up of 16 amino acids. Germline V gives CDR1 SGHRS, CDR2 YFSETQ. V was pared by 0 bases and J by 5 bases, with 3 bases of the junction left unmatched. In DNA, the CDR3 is TGCGCCAGCAGCTTGGGTGGACAGGGGGCGACCGGGGAGCTGTTTTTT. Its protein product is CASSLGGQGATGELFF.

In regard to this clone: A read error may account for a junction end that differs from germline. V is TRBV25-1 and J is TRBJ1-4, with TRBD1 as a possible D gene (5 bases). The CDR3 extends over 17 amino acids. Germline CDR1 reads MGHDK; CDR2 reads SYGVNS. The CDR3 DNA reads TGTGCCAGCAGTGAATGGGGCGCCCTCGGTTGCGGTCCGCCCCGGGTTTTT. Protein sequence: CASSEWGALGCGPPRVF.

The CDR3 nucleotides read TGTGCCAGCAGCCGGGACAGCTACTATGGCTACACCTTC. Its protein product is CASSRDSYYGYTF. The genes are TRBV6-5 and TRBJ1-2; 7 bases agree with TRBD1. This CDR3 comprises 13 residues. Looked up from germline, CDR1 is MNHEY and CDR2 is SVGAGI. The V and J ends lost 6 bases and 3 bases, in that order; junction bases with no gene match: 4.

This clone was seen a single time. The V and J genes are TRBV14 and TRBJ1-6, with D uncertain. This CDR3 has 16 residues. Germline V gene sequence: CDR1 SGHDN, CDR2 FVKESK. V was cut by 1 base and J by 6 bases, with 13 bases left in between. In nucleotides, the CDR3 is TGTGCCAGCAGCCAAGGACGCCCGGGTCCTAATTCACCCCTCCACTTT. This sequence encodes CASSQGRPGPNSPLHF.

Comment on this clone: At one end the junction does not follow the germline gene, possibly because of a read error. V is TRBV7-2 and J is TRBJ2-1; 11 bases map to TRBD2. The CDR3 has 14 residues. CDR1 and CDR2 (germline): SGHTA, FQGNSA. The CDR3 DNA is TGTGCCAGCAGCATAGCGGGGGGGCCTCTTGAGCAGTTCTTC. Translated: CASSIAGGPLEQFF.

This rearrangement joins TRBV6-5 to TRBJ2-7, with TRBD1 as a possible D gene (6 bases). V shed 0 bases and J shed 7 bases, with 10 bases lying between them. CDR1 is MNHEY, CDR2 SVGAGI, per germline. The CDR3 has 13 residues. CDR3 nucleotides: TGTGCCAGCAGTTACTCACAGGGTTGGGAGCAGTACTTC. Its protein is CASSYSQGWEQYF.

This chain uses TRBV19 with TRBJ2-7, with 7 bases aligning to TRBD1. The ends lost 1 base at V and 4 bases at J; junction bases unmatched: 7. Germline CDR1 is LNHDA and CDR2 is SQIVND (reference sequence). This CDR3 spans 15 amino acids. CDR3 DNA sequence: TGTGCCAGTAGTATAGTGGACCAGGGGGTTTACGAGCAGTACTTC. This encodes CASSIVDQGVYEQYF.

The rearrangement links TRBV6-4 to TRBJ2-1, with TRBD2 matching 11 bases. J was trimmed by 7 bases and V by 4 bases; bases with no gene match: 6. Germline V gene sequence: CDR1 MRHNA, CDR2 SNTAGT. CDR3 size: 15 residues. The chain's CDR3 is CASSVTSGDSNEQFF. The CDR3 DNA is TGTGCCAGCAGTGTGACTAGCGGGGATTCTAATGAGCAGTTCTTC.

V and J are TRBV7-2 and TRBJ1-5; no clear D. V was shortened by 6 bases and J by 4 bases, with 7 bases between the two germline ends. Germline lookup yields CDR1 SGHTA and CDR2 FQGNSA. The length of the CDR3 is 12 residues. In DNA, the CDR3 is TGTGCCAGCAGGAGGGAAAATCAGCCCCAGCATTTT. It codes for CASRRENQPQHF.

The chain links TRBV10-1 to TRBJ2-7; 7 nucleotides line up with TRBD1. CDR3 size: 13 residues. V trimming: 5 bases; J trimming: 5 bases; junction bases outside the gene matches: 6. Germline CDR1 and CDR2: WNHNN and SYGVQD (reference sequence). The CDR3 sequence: CASSPTGSHEQYF. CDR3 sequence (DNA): TGCGCCAGCAGTCCGACAGGGTCACACGAGCAGTACTTC.

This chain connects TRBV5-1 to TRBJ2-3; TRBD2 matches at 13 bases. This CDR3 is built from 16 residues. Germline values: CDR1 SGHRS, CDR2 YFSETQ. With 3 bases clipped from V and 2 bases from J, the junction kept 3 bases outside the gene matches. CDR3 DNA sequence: TGCGCCAGCAGCTCCGGACTAGCGGGGGACACAGATACGCAGTATTTT. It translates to CASSSGLAGDTDTQYF.

CDR3 residues: CASSFFINTGELFF. In DNA form, the CDR3 reads TGTGCCAGCAGTTTCTTTATAAACACCGGGGAGCTGTTTTTT. The rearrangement links TRBV28 to TRBJ2-2, with unresolved D. Deletions cut 3 bases from V and 2 bases from J, with 7 bases between. Per the germline V gene, CDR1 is MDHEN and CDR2 is SYDVKM. This CDR3 has 14 amino acids.

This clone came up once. DNA for the CDR3: TGCGCCAGCAGCCCGACAGGGAACGAGCAGTACTTC. Translating gives CASSPTGNEQYF. This rearrangement joins TRBV4-1 to TRBJ2-7; 7 bases line up with TRBD1. Germline CDR1 MGHRA, CDR2 YSYEKL. This CDR3 spans 12 amino acids. With V trimmed by 4 bases and J by 5 bases, 2 bases remained unmatched.